This entry is about one TCR beta chain. Looked up from germline, CDR1 is LNHDA and CDR2 is SQIVND (reference sequence). The CDR3 extends over 16 amino acids. V shed 4 bases, J shed 3 bases, and the junction held 5 bases outside the gene matches. The sample comes from a study of control samples from healthy donors and cancer patients. Measured with immunoSEQ multiplex PCR; TCRdb has only the in-frame clones, and not every one. The data contain around 86,000 clones, around 90% of them singletons. This chain links TRBV19 with TRBJ2-1, with 11 positions matching TRBD1. Input material: PBMCs. The source of this sequence is a woman aged 60-75 years with head and neck cancer. The CDR3 protein is CASSTWTGGNYNEQFF. CDR3 bases: TGTGCCAGTAGTACATGGACAGGGGGCAACTACAATGAGCAGTTCTTC.